This is a list of T cell receptor beta chains from one sample in a study of blood T cell repertoires in COVID-19. Here immunoSEQ multiplex PCR was the method, and the copy in TCRdb shows in-frame clones only, minus some. The sample records some 47,000 clones, about 83% being singletons. Sequencing was performed on peripheral blood. Receptors originate from a woman aged 60 to 75 with acute or convalescent COVID-19. CDR3s include the opening cysteine and the closing phenylalanine or tryptophan. The D gene is left open where the match is weak. Size is stated for part of the rows, as once, few or many counts, or as a class when the clone is expanded.

size: NA
J: TRBJ2-7
D: TRBD1
V: TRBV19
DNA: TGTGCCAGTAGTCCGACAGGGCTGAGCTCCTACGAGCAGTACTTC
CDR3: CASSPTGLSSYEQYF

size: NA
J: TRBJ1-3
D: NA
V: TRBV27
DNA: TGTGCCAGCAGTTTATTGGTGGGCGGAAACACCATATATTTT
CDR3: CASSLLVGGNTIYF

size: NA
J: TRBJ2-3
D: TRBD1
V: TRBV6-5
DNA: TGTGCCAGCGATTGGGACAGGGGTGCAGATACGCAGTATTTT
CDR3: CASDWDRGADTQYF

size: NA
J: TRBJ2-6
D: TRBD1
V: TRBV6-1
DNA: TGTGCCAGCAGTGAACCTCAGGGGGCGGGGGCCAACGTCCTGACTTTC
CDR3: CASSEPQGAGANVLTF

size: NA
J: TRBJ1-2
D: TRBD1
V: TRBV12-3/TRBV12-4
DNA: TGTGCCAGCAGCCACAGGGGGGGCTACACCTTC
CDR3: CASSHRGGYTF

size: NA
J: TRBJ1-5
D: NA
V: TRBV6-2/TRBV6-3
DNA: TGTGCCAGCAGTTACTCCCTTCCCAATCAGCCCCAGCATTTT
CDR3: CASSYSLPNQPQHF

size: NA
J: TRBJ1-2
D: NA
V: TRBV29-1
DNA: TGCAGCGTTGAGACGACAGCTCCCTATGGCTACACCTTC
CDR3: CSVETTAPYGYTF

size: NA
J: TRBJ1-1
D: NA
V: TRBV14
DNA: TGTGCCAGCAGCCAGGGCCCAACCCAGAACACTGAAGCTTTCTTT
CDR3: CASSQGPTQNTEAFF

size: NA
J: TRBJ1-6
D: TRBD1
V: TRBV7-6
DNA: TGTGCCAGCAGCTTACGACAGGGAGGTAATTCACCCCTCCACTTT
CDR3: CASSLRQGGNSPLHF

size: NA
J: TRBJ2-5
D: NA
V: TRBV12-2
DNA: TGTGCAAGTCGCTTAGTTTTCTATTCCGAGACCCAGTACTTC
CDR3: CASRLVFYSETQYF

size: NA
J: TRBJ1-1
D: NA
V: TRBV7-9
DNA: TGTGCCAGCAGCGCCAGGGGATCTAACACTGAAGCTTTCTTT
CDR3: CASSARGSNTEAFF

size: few
J: TRBJ1-1
D: NA
V: TRBV6-5
DNA: TGTGCCAGCAGTTACTCTTTGACGGAAGGGGACACTGAAGCTTTCTTT
CDR3: CASSYSLTEGDTEAFF

size: once
J: TRBJ1-1
D: NA
V: TRBV5-1
DNA: TGCGCCAGCAGCCCGGAGGCGGGAAGAACTGAAGCTTTCTTT
CDR3: CASSPEAGRTEAFF

size: NA
J: TRBJ1-1
D: NA
V: TRBV7-8
DNA: TGTGCCAGCAGTCCCACGTGGGGCAACACTGAAGCTTTCTTT
CDR3: CASSPTWGNTEAFF

size: once
J: TRBJ2-2
D: NA
V: TRBV10-1
DNA: TGCGCCAGCAGTGCTAGTCCGGCCGGGGAGCTGTTTTTT
CDR3: CASSASPAGELFF

size: NA
J: TRBJ1-1
D: NA
V: TRBV7-3
DNA: TGTGCCAGCAGCCAGACCGGAGGGGTGAACACTGAAGCTTTCTTT
CDR3: CASSQTGGVNTEAFF

size: few
J: TRBJ1-5
D: NA
V: TRBV19
DNA: TGTGCCAGTAGTTGGCGGGCCTGGGGTGATCAGCCCCAGCATTTT
CDR3: CASSWRAWGDQPQHF

size: few
J: TRBJ1-1
D: TRBD1
V: TRBV19
DNA: TGTGCCAGTAGTCCGGACAGGGGGCGAGGCACTGAAGCTTTCTTT
CDR3: CASSPDRGRGTEAFF

size: NA
J: TRBJ2-5
D: TRBD2
V: TRBV6-1
DNA: TGTGCCAGCAGGGAAACCCCGGGACTAGCGTTTTCTCAAGAGACCCAGTACTTC
CDR3: CASRETPGLAFSQETQYF

size: NA
J: TRBJ2-1
D: TRBD2
V: TRBV29-1
DNA: TGCAGCGTTGTGTTATTGTCGGGAGGGCAAAATGAGCAGTTCTTC
CDR3: CSVVLLSGGQNEQFF

size: few
J: TRBJ1-5
D: NA
V: TRBV27
DNA: TGTGCCAGCAGTTCCAATTACAGGGATAGCAATCAGCCCCAGCATTTT
CDR3: CASSSNYRDSNQPQHF

size: NA
J: TRBJ2-5
D: NA
V: TRBV30
DNA: TGTGCCTGGCTCCCCAATGCGTTGAGAGAGACCCAGTACTTC
CDR3: CAWLPNALRETQYF

size: few
J: TRBJ1-2
D: NA
V: TRBV28
DNA: TGTGCCAGCAGTACCTTAGACAGGCCATCTCGGGGCTACACCTTC
CDR3: CASSTLDRPSRGYTF

size: NA
J: TRBJ2-3
D: TRBD1
V: TRBV30
DNA: TGTGCCTGGAGTGTACCCGGGACAGGGGGCGCGGGTACGCAGTATTTT
CDR3: CAWSVPGTGGAGTQYF

size: NA
J: TRBJ1-4
D: NA
V: TRBV9
DNA: TGTGCCAGCAGCGTAGAAGGGGCCACAAATGAAAAACTGTTTTTT
CDR3: CASSVEGATNEKLFF

size: NA
J: TRBJ2-3
D: TRBD1
V: TRBV30
DNA: TGTGCCTGGAGTGCAGGGACAGCAGATACGCAGTATTTT
CDR3: CAWSAGTADTQYF